The clone carrying this T cell receptor (beta chain) was detected a few times. The antigen is undetermined. Germline lookup yields CDR1 PRHDT and CDR2 FYEKMQ (reference sequence). Trimming removed 0 bases at V and 4 bases at J, with 12 bases between. The length of the CDR3 is 15 residues. These data belong to a study of T cells in Graves' hyperthyroidism and ophthalmopathy. Points from the study as a whole: The model foresaw ophthalmopathy a median 6.5 months prior to onset.

TCR beta CDR3 regions were amplified from RNA. First-round RT-PCR of the TCR CDR3 relied on the HTBI primer set. TCRdb re-derived calls from the multiplex PCR reads in MiXCR, one entry per CDR3 protein. The sample has roughly 420,000 distinct CDR3 sequences; 15% to 18% are singletons. Hyperthyroidism was newly diagnosed in patients aged 18 to 65 (duration under 2 months). It was uncontrolled infection, other autoimmune disease, pregnancy or lactation that excluded patients. Diagnosis relied on clinical symptoms, serum thyroxine and TRAb, thyroid ultrasound and orbital computed tomography. Sequences were obtained from blood. The receptor was isolated from a woman younger than 35 with Graves' hyperthyroidism. The chain links TRBV13 to TRBJ2-5; D is possibly TRBD2 (5 bases). This CDR3 reads CASSLGEGSGETQYF. CDR3 nucleotides: TGTGCCAGCAGCTTAGGAGAGGGTTCTGGAGAGACCCAGTACTTC.